Listed below are T cell receptor beta chains from one sample, sequenced in a study of T cell repertoires in cytomegalovirus infection. TCRdb re-analysed the reads in MiXCR, keeping a single row per CDR3 protein. The sample includes hundreds of thousands of distinct CDR3 sequences, about 11% of them seen just once. Sequences were obtained from PBMCs. These receptors were obtained from a human donor in good health (CMV status not recorded). Some clones in this sample may be carry-over from other donors' samples. Both conserved end residues are part of each CDR3. The D gene is left open where the match is weak. The listing skips clone size in some rows; elsewhere it reads once, few, many or a size class.

j_call v_call d_call clone_size cdr3_nt cdr3_aa
TRBJ2-5 TRBV7-2 TRBD1 many TGTGCCAGCAGATTAGACAGGGCCCAAGAGACCCAGTACTTC CASRLDRAQETQYF
TRBJ1-1 TRBV30 . few TGTGCCTGGGGGAGGCTATCCACTGAAGCTTTCTTT CAWGRLSTEAFF
TRBJ2-3 TRBV6-1 . many TGTGCCAGCAGTGAAGCGACACTATACAGGACAGATACGCAGTATTTT CASSEATLYRTDTQYF
TRBJ2-5 TRBV18 . many TGTGCCAGCTCACCTCACAGCCAGCAAGAGACCCAGTACTTC CASSPHSQQETQYF
TRBJ2-1 TRBV14 TRBD2 many TGTGCCAGCAGCCCGGCCAGCGGGAGGACTAGGAGCTCCTACAATGAGCAGTTCTTC CASSPASGRTRSSYNEQFF
TRBJ2-1 TRBV11-1 TRBD1 many TGTGCCAGCAGCTTAGGGACAGGAAATGAGCAGTTCTTC CASSLGTGNEQFF
TRBJ2-5 TRBV29-1 TRBD1 . TGCAGCGTTACCGGGACAGGGTTCCAGACCCAGTACTTC CSVTGTGFQTQYF
TRBJ2-3 TRBV15 TRBD2 many TGTGCCACCGGTCAGGGAGGGACAGATACGCAGTATTTT CATGQGGTDTQYF
TRBJ1-4 TRBV7-2 . many TGTGCCAGCAGCTTATCAGGGCGAACTAATGAAAAACTGTTTTTT CASSLSGRTNEKLFF
TRBJ1-2 TRBV7-9 . few TGTGCCAGCAGCTTAGCGGACACCGGGCTCTATGGCTACACCTTC CASSLADTGLYGYTF
TRBJ2-1 TRBV7-9 TRBD2 many TGTGCCAGCGCCACCCCGGCGGGGACTAGCGGGAGATACAATGAGCAGTTCTTC CASATPAGTSGRYNEQFF
TRBJ1-5 TRBV19 . many TGTGCCAGTAGTATAGATCCCGTTGGGGGGAATCAGCCCCAGCATTTT CASSIDPVGGNQPQHF
TRBJ2-7 TRBV7-6 TRBD1 many TGTGCCAGCAGCAAAGGAGGACAGGGGGCTGTCGAGCAGTACTTC CASSKGGQGAVEQYF
TRBJ1-1 TRBV28 . many TGTGCCAGCAGTCCCAGACAGGAGAACACTGAAGCTTTCTTT CASSPRQENTEAFF
TRBJ1-1 TRBV29-1 . many TGCAGCGTTTCGTCGGGGGCTGACACTGAAGCTTTCTTT CSVSSGADTEAFF
TRBJ2-5 TRBV12-3/TRBV12-4 . many TGTGCCAGCAGTTTTGGGCCTAGAGGTATGGAGACCCAGTACTTC CASSFGPRGMETQYF
TRBJ2-2 TRBV5-6 TRBD1 many TGTGCCAGCAGCTTGAGACAGGGGGTCGTCGGGGAGCTGTTTTTT CASSLRQGVVGELFF
TRBJ2-2 TRBV2 . . TGTGCCAGCAGTGAAGAGGCAACGAACACCGGGGAGCTGTTTTTT CASSEEATNTGELFF
TRBJ2-2 TRBV5-1 . many TGCGCCAGCAGCCCCCTAGCACCAGCGAACACCGGGGAGCTGTTTTTT CASSPLAPANTGELFF
TRBJ2-5 TRBV25-1 TRBD2 few TGTGCCAGCAGTGCTAGCGGGCAAGAGACCCAGTACTTC CASSASGQETQYF
TRBJ2-5 TRBV20-1 TRBD2 many TGCAGTGCTCCCCCGTGGCTAGCGGACCCAGTCCAAGAGACCCAGTACTTC CSAPPWLADPVQETQYF
TRBJ2-5 TRBV2 TRBD2 . TGTGCCAGCAGGGAAGCGGGGGGATGGGGCCAAGAGACCCAGTACTTC CASREAGGWGQETQYF
TRBJ1-2 TRBV12-3/TRBV12-4 . many TGTGCCAGCAGTCCCCGAGCTCACTATGGCTACACCTTC CASSPRAHYGYTF
TRBJ1-1 TRBV7-3 . many TGTGCCAGCAGCGCCCTAGGAGGGGCTGAAGCTTTCTTT CASSALGGAEAFF
TRBJ2-7 TRBV11-2 . many TGTGCCAGCAGCTTAGTAGGAGCCACAGGTTTCGACGAGCAGTACTTC CASSLVGATGFDEQYF
TRBJ2-3 TRBV6-2/TRBV6-3 . many TGTGCCAGCAGTTACTATCGAATGGAGGAGAGCACAGATACGCAGTATTTT CASSYYRMEESTDTQYF
TRBJ1-5 TRBV29-1 . many TGCAGCGTTGCGTCGGACAGCAATCAGCCCCAGCATTTT CSVASDSNQPQHF
TRBJ1-6 TRBV5-4 TRBD1 . TGTGCCAGCAGCTTGTCGGGGACAGCAAATTCACCCCTCCACTTT CASSLSGTANSPLHF
TRBJ1-5 TRBV19 TRBD1 many TGTGCCACCCGAGGGACAGGGTTATACCAGCCCCAGCATTTT CATRGTGLYQPQHF
TRBJ1-1 TRBV4-2 . many TGTGCCAGCAGCCACCCGGGACAGAACACTGAAGCTTTCTTT CASSHPGQNTEAFF
TRBJ2-5 TRBV28 . many TGTGCCAGCAAGGGCGGGATGGAAGAGACCCAGTACTTC CASKGGMEETQYF
TRBJ1-6 TRBV6-1 TRBD1 many TGTGCCAGCAGTAGGGACAGGGGGTTTAATTCACCCCTCCACTTT CASSRDRGFNSPLHF
TRBJ2-1 TRBV12-5 TRBD1 few TGTGCTAGTGGATTCTTTGGGACAGGGGGCAATGAGCAGTTCTTC CASGFFGTGGNEQFF
TRBJ1-1 TRBV10-2 . few TGCGCCAGCAGTGGAGGGGGGGTGCGATGGGGCACTGAAGCTTTCTTT CASSGGGVRWGTEAFF
TRBJ2-2 TRBV7-2 . many TGTGCCAGCAGCCCCCGGGACACGATGGGCACCGGGGAGCTGTTTTTT CASSPRDTMGTGELFF
TRBJ2-7 TRBV12-3/TRBV12-4 . many TGTGCCAGCACCCAACCGGGAAAACCCTACGAGCAGTACTTC CASTQPGKPYEQYF
TRBJ1-2 TRBV12-3/TRBV12-4 TRBD1 many TGTGCCAGCAGTTTGACAGGGGGAAATGGCTACACCTTC CASSLTGGNGYTF
TRBJ1-5 TRBV5-1 . . TGCGCCAGCAGCTTGGTTGGGGGCCGTCAGCCCCAGCATTTT CASSLVGGRQPQHF
TRBJ2-7 TRBV9 . many TGTGCCAGCAGCCCAGAGGGGGGGGACGTCTCCTACGAGCAGTACTTC CASSPEGGDVSYEQYF
TRBJ2-1 TRBV18 TRBD1 many TGTGCCAGCTCACAAACTCCGGGACAGACAAGCTCCTACAATGAGCAGTTCTTC CASSQTPGQTSSYNEQFF
TRBJ1-1 TRBV6-1 . many TGTGCCAGCAGTGAAGACGCAGCCACTGAAGCTTTCTTT CASSEDAATEAFF